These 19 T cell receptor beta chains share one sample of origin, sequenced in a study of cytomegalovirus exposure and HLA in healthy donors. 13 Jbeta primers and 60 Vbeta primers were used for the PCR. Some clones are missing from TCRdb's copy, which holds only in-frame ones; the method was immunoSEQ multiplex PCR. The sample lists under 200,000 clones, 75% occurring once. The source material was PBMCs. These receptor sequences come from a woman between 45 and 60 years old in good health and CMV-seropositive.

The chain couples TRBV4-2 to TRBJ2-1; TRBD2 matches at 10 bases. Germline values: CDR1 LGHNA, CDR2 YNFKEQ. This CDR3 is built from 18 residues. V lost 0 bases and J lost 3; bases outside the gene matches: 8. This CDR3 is CASSQDESAGGFYNEQFF. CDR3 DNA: TGTGCCAGCAGCCAAGATGAATCAGCGGGGGGGTTCTACAATGAGCAGTTCTTC.

CDR3 nucleotides: TGTGCCAGCAGCCCTTTTGGAGGGGGCAGGGGCACCGGGGAGCTGTTTTTT. Translated, it gives CASSPFGGGRGTGELFF. The gene calls are TRBV6-4 and TRBJ2-2; D perhaps matches TRBD1 (7 bases). The CDR3 is 17 residues long. Per the germline V gene, CDR1 is MRHNA and CDR2 is SNTAGT. Trimming shortened V by 6 bases and J by 4 bases, and 21 bases separated the two germline ends.

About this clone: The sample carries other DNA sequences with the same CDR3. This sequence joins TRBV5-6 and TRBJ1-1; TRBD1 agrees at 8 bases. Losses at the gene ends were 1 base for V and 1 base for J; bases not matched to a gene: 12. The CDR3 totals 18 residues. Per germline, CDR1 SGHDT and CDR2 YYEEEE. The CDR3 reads CASSLKKWRTGRNTEAFF. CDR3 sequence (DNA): TGTGCCAGCAGCTTGAAGAAGTGGAGGACAGGGAGGAACACTGAAGCTTTCTTT. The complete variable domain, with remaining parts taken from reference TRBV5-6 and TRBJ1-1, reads DAGVTQSPTHLIKTRGQQVTLRCSPKSGHDTVSWYQQALGQGPQFIFQYYEEEERQRGNFPDRFSGHQFPNYSSELNVNALLLGDSALYLCASSLKKWRTGRNTEAFFGQGTRLTVV.

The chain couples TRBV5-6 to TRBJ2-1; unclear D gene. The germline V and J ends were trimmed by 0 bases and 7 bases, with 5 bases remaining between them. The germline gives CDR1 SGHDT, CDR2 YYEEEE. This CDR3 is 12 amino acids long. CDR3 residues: CASSLASNEQFF. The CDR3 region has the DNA TGTGCCAGCAGCTTGGCCAGTAATGAGCAGTTCTTC.

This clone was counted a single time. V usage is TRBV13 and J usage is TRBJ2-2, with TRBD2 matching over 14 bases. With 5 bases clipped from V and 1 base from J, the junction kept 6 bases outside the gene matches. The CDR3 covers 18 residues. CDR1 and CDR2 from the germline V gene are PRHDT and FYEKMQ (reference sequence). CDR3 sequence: CASSAGLAGVRNTGELFF. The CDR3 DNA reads TGTGCCAGCAGCGCGGGACTAGCGGGGGTTCGGAACACCGGGGAGCTGTTTTTT.

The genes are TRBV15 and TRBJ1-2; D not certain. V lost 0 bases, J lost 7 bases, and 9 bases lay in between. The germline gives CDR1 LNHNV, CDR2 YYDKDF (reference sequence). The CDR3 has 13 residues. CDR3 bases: TGTGCCACCAGCAGAGAGCTAATCGGTGGCTACACCTTC. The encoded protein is CATSRELIGGYTF.

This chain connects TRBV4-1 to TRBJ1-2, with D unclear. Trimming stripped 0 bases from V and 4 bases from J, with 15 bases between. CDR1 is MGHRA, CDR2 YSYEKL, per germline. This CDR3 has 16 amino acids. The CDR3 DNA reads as TGCGCCAGCAGCCAAGAATGGTTAGGTAGCACCTATGGCTACACCTTC. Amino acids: CASSQEWLGSTYGYTF.

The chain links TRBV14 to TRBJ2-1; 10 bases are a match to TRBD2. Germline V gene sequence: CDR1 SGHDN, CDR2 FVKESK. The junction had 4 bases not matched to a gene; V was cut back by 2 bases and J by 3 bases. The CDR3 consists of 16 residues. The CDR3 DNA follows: TGTGCCAGCAGCCAACTAGCGGGAGCAAACTACAATGAGCAGTTCTTC. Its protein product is CASSQLAGANYNEQFF.

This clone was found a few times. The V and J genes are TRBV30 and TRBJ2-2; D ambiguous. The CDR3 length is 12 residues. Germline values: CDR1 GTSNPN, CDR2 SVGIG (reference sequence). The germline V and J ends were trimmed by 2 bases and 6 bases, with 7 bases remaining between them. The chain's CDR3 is CAWSPSSGELFF. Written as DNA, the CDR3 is TGTGCCTGGAGTCCTTCGTCCGGGGAGCTGTTTTTT.

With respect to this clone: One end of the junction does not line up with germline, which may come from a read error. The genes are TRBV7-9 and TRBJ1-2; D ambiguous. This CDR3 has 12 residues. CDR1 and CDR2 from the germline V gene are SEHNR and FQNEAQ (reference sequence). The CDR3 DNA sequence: TGTGCCAGCAGCTTAATCTCCCGAGAAGGAGCCTTC. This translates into CASSLISREGAF.

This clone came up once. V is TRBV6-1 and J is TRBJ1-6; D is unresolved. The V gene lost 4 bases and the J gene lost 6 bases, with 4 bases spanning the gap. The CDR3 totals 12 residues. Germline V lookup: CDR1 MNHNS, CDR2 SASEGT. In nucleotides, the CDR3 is TGTGCCAGCAGTGTCGGTAATTCACCCCTCCACTTT. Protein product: CASSVGNSPLHF.

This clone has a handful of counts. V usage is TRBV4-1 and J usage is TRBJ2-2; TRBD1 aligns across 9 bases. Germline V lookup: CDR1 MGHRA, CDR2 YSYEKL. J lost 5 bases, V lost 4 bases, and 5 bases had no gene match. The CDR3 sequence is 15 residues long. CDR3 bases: TGCGCCAGCAGCCTCCTAGGACAGGGGACCGGGGAGCTGTTTTTT. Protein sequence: CASSLLGQGTGELFF.

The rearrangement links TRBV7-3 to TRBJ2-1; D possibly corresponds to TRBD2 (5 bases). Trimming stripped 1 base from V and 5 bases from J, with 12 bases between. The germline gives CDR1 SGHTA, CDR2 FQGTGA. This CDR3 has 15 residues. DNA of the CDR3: TGTGCCAGCAGCTTAAGAGCGGTGGGTCACAATGAGCAGTTCTTC. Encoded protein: CASSLRAVGHNEQFF.

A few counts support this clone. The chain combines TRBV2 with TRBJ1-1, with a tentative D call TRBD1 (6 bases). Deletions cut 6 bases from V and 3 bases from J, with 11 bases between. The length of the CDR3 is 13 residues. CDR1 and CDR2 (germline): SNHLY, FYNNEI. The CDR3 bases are TGTGCCAGCAGGCCAGGGGAAGACACTGAAGCTTTCTTT. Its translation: CASRPGEDTEAFF.

The CDR3 nucleotides are TGCGCCAGCAGCCAGGGGACAGGGAGTACTACTAATGAAAAACTGTTTTTT. Translation: CASSQGTGSTTNEKLFF. The V call is TRBV4-1, the J call TRBJ1-4; 9 bases agree with TRBD1. Germline trimming cut 3 bases from V and 2 bases from J; bases unmatched to any gene: 7. CDR3 length: 17 amino acids. CDR1 is MGHRA and CDR2 is YSYEKL in the germline V gene.

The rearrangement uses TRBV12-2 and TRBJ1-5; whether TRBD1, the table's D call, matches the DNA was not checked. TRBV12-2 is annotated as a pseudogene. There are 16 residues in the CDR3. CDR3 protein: CASRLNPTGACQPQHF. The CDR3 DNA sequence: TGTGCAAGTCGCTTAAATCCGACAGGGGCTTGCCAGCCCCAGCATTTT.

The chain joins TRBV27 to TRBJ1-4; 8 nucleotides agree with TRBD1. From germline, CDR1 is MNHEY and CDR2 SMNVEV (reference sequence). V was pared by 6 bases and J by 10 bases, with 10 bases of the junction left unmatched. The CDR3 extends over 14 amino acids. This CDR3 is CASSDGQGVGKLFF. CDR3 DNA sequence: TGTGCCAGCAGCGATGGACAGGGCGTTGGAAAACTGTTTTTT. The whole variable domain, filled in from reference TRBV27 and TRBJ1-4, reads EAQVTQNPRYLITVTGKKLTVTCSQNMNHEYMSWYRQDPGLGLRQIYYSMNVEVTDKGDVPEGYKVSRKEKRNFPLILESPSPNQTSLYFCASSDGQGVGKLFFGSGTQLSVL.

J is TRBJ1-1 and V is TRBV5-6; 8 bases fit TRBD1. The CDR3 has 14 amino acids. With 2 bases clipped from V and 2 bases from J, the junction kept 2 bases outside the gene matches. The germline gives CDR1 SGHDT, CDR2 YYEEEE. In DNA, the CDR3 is TGTGCCAGCAGCTTCGACAGGGGTAACACTGAAGCTTTCTTT. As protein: CASSFDRGNTEAFF.

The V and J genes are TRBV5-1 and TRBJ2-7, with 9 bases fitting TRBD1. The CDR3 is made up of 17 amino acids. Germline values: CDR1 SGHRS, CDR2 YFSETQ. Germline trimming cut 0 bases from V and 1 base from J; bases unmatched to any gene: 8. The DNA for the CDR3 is TGCGCCAGCAGCTTGGGGAACAGGGGGCTCGATTCCTACGAGCAGTACTTC. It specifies CASSLGNRGLDSYEQYF.